This is a list of T cell receptor beta chains from one sample in a study of T cells after yellow fever vaccination. One entry per CDR3 protein results from TCRdb running MiXCR on the 5' RACE reads. This table holds 510,000 or so distinct CDR3 sequences, roughly 21% found once. The input for sequencing was PBMCs, taken 15 days after the yellow fever booster vaccination. Every receptor here comes from a man aged 30 to 45 who received the YFV17D yellow fever vaccine. Each CDR3 is given with its conserved first and last residue. Size values are once, few and many counts, or a class for expanded clones, and some rows have none.

j_call clone_size v_call cdr3_aa
TRBJ2-7 . TRBV12-3/TRBV12-4 CASSLTGRSAYEQYF
TRBJ2-3 . TRBV7-2 CASSLTATSTDTQYF
TRBJ2-5 . TRBV4-1 CASSQGAVSGRYQETQYF
TRBJ2-3 few TRBV6-1 CAGGRGYTDTQYF
TRBJ2-5 few TRBV7-2 CASSPEWGDETQYF
TRBJ2-7 few TRBV12-3/TRBV12-4 CASSQGLAGGPWEQYF
TRBJ2-1 . TRBV7-2 CASSFGEWNEQFF
TRBJ2-7 few TRBV7-2 CASSLAGTSGSYSYEQYF
TRBJ2-5 few TRBV5-1 CASSVDGKTEETQYF
TRBJ2-7 . TRBV19 CTSSIMLFDYEQYF
TRBJ2-3 . TRBV20-1 CSAAGSVTDTQYF
TRBJ2-7 many TRBV19 CASRPQGARNEQYF
TRBJ1-1 few TRBV29-1 CSFPTGAHGGLDEAFF
TRBJ2-1 few TRBV7-9 CASSPPGHLHEQFF
TRBJ2-7 . TRBV14 CASSLHRGGNEQYF
TRBJ2-3 few TRBV20-1 CSARDPRVPSTDTQYF
TRBJ2-1 many TRBV20-1 CSASSGASSYNEQFF
TRBJ2-1 . TRBV5-6 CASSLSFGGYLGEQFF
TRBJ2-7 few TRBV20-1 CSARRLQAGLAYEQYF
TRBJ2-3 few TRBV7-2 CASSRTSGASTDTQYF
TRBJ1-6 few TRBV19 CASSIQGLNSPLHF
TRBJ2-5 many TRBV20-1 CSAIRAKETQYF
TRBJ2-3 few TRBV19 CASRAGLGTDTQYF
TRBJ1-2 few TRBV7-3 CASSPFEFGGPNYGYTF
TRBJ2-6 . TRBV4-3 CASSQDAGANVLTF
TRBJ2-1 . TRBV12-3/TRBV12-4 CASSLQRSSYNEQFF
TRBJ2-3 few TRBV11-2 CASSLDPAESTDTQYF
TRBJ2-7 . TRBV20-1 CSARDLAGRSYEQYF
TRBJ2-7 few TRBV11-2 CASSLTVGASAVPYEQYF
TRBJ2-1 few TRBV11-2 CASSWTGDEQFF
TRBJ1-2 . TRBV29-1 CSVGTGGFGYTF
TRBJ1-4 . TRBV10-3 CAISGTQGGGKLFF
TRBJ2-2 . TRBV18 CASSPRLAGMNTGELFF
TRBJ2-1 few TRBV7-3 CASSLTPLAGSNEQFF
TRBJ2-1 . TRBV12-3/TRBV12-4 CASSFGSSGAEQFF
TRBJ2-3 many TRBV20-1 CSARLAGTTDTQYF
TRBJ1-4 . TRBV2 CASSFFLHEKLFF
TRBJ2-7 few TRBV10-3 CAAGTSGHSYEQYF
TRBJ2-1 . TRBV7-3 CASSPGGGGSYEQFF
TRBJ1-1 . TRBV18 CASSRQKNTEAFF
TRBJ1-1 . TRBV5-1 CASSYGRVTEAFF
TRBJ2-1 . TRBV5-6 CASSLVGTGGWNEQFF
TRBJ1-1 few TRBV10-3 CAIRGGGAWTEAFF